Below, 30 T cell receptor beta chains from the same sample are listed, as sequenced in a study of cytomegalovirus exposure and HLA in healthy donors. The PCR made use of 60 Vbeta and 13 Jbeta primers. Using immunoSEQ multiplex PCR, the repertoire was profiled, and TCRdb retains in-frame clones only, with some absent. In the table there are 95,000 to 120,000 clones, over 75% of which are singletons. The specimen sequenced was PBMCs. These TCRs come from a woman between 18 and 30 years old in good health and CMV-seronegative.

This chain uses TRBV9 with TRBJ1-1; no clear D. This CDR3 is 14 amino acids long. CDR1 is SGDLS and CDR2 is YYNGEE in the germline V gene. Trimming left V 0 bases short and J 1 base short, with 7 bases between. For the CDR3, the DNA is TGTGCCAGCAGCGTAGGGCTGCAGAACACTGAAGCTTTCTTT. Protein product: CASSVGLQNTEAFF.

This clone was detected once. The gene calls are TRBV7-6 and TRBJ1-2; TRBD1 is a possible D gene (5 bases). Trimming cost V 4 bases and J 6 bases, with 24 bases left between them. The CDR3 has 17 residues. In germline, CDR1 is SGHVS, CDR2 FNYEAQ. The CDR3 reads CASSSKFLLGAGDGYTF. The CDR3, as DNA: TGTGCCAGCAGCTCGAAATTCCTGCTAGGTGCGGGGGATGGCTACACCTTC.

This clone has more than one count but fewer than ten. The chain joins TRBV7-2 to TRBJ1-1, with D maybe TRBD1 (5 bases). Trimming pared 2 bases from V and 4 bases from J, leaving 8 bases between. The CDR3 has 13 amino acids. Germline V CDR1 and CDR2: SGHTA, FQGNSA. DNA of the CDR3: TGTGCCAGCAGCTTACAGGGAACCACTGAAGCTTTCTTT. Protein product: CASSLQGTTEAFF.

This clone came up once. V usage is TRBV6-5 and J usage is TRBJ1-1; 7 nucleotides align to TRBD1. The V and J ends lost 4 bases and 2 bases, in that order; junction bases with no gene match: 4. The CDR3 is 14 residues long. Germline-derived CDR1 and CDR2 are MNHEY and SVGAGI. The CDR3 protein is CASSWGQPNTEAFF. CDR3 sequence (DNA): TGTGCCAGCAGTTGGGGACAGCCTAACACTGAAGCTTTCTTT.

On this clone: Other DNA sequences in the sample encode the same CDR3. The chain recombines TRBV19 with TRBJ1-4; D gene ambiguous. The CDR3 contains 14 residues. The V gene lost 6 bases and the J gene lost 0 bases, with 8 bases spanning the gap. Germline lookup yields CDR1 LNHDA and CDR2 SQIVND (reference sequence). CDR3 protein: CASSSGATNEKLFF. CDR3 in DNA: TGTGCCAGTAGCTCGGGTGCAACTAATGAAAAACTGTTTTTT.

The rearrangement links TRBV14 to TRBJ2-7; 7 bases line up with TRBD2. V dropped 4 bases and J dropped 3; count of bases not matched to a gene: 6. The CDR3 covers 14 residues. Looked up from germline, CDR1 is SGHDN and CDR2 is FVKESK. The CDR3 DNA follows: TGTGCCAGCAGCCCTTGGGGGGGGAACTACGAGCAGTACTTC. Translation: CASSPWGGNYEQYF.

The J gene is TRBJ1-4, the V gene TRBV4-1, with TRBD1 identical over 7 bases. CDR3 length: 18 residues. Trimming took 1 base from V and 0 from J; bases not matched to a gene: 8. Germline CDR1 reads MGHRA; CDR2 reads YSYEKL. The CDR3 sequence is CASSQATGQVTTNEKLFF. The CDR3 DNA reads TGCGCCAGCAGCCAAGCTACTGGACAGGTCACAACTAATGAAAAACTGTTTTTT.

The chain links TRBV28 to TRBJ1-1, with D tentatively TRBD1 (5 bases). With 2 bases removed from V and 6 bases from J, the gap between germline ends came to 7 bases. CDR3 length equals 12 residues. CDR1 and CDR2 from the germline V gene are MDHEN and SYDVKM. As DNA, the CDR3 is TGTGCCAGCAGTTTACAGGGCGCTGAAGCTTTCTTT. Translating it yields CASSLQGAEAFF.

The chain uses TRBV28 and TRBJ1-1, with D possibly being TRBD1 (6 bases). The germline V gene encodes CDR1 MDHEN and CDR2 SYDVKM. Trimming stripped 7 bases from V and 1 base from J, with 10 bases between. This CDR3 spans 13 amino acids. CDR3 loop: CASNRDPNTEAFF. CDR3 nucleotide sequence: TGTGCCAGCAACAGGGACCCGAACACTGAAGCTTTCTTT.

The rearrangement joins TRBV10-2 to TRBJ1-4, with D perhaps matching TRBD1 (5 bases). The V and J ends lost 7 bases and 3 bases respectively, with 12 bases between them. Germline CDR1 WSHSY, CDR2 SAAADI. This CDR3 has 14 amino acids. CDR3 in DNA: TGCGCCAGCATAGCATCCAGGGCTAATGAAAAACTGTTTTTT. Protein product: CASIASRANEKLFF.

V gene TRBV5-6 combines with J gene TRBJ2-5; TRBD1 aligns across 8 bases. V shed 3 bases and J 4 bases; nucleotides not matched to a gene: 8. CDR1 SGHDT and CDR2 YYEEEE come from the germline V gene. The CDR3 contains 15 residues. The CDR3 region has the DNA TGTGCCAGCAGCTCTCTAGGACAGGGTGTAGAGACCCAGTACTTC. Protein sequence: CASSSLGQGVETQYF.

The CDR3 DNA reads as TGTGCCAGCAGTTTATCCCTAGCGGTGGCAGATACGCAGTATTTT. Protein sequence: CASSLSLAVADTQYF. J is TRBJ2-3 and V is TRBV27, with 7 nucleotides matching TRBD2. The CDR3 is 15 residues long. V shed 0 bases, J shed 4 bases, and the junction held 4 bases outside the gene matches. CDR1 is MNHEY and CDR2 is SMNVEV in the germline V gene (reference sequence).

This chain joins TRBV7-8 and TRBJ1-5, with D possibly TRBD1 on 5 matching bases. CDR1 is SGHVS and CDR2 is FQNEAQ in the germline V gene. Trimming took off 1 base at V and 0 bases at J, with 7 bases between the two ends. The CDR3 covers 15 residues. The CDR3 DNA reads as TGTGCCAGCAGCTTAGAGGGGAATAGCAATCAGCCCCAGCATTTT. It encodes CASSLEGNSNQPQHF.

The chain has TRBV15 and TRBJ1-1; the match to TRBD1 covers 9 bases. Trimming removed 3 bases from V and 6 bases from J; junction bases left unmatched: 8. The CDR3 runs to 15 residues. Per the germline V gene, CDR1 is LNHNV and CDR2 is YYDKDF (reference sequence). The CDR3 DNA reads TGTGCCACCAGCAGCAAAGCCACAGGGGGCGCTGAAGCTTTCTTT. Residues: CATSSKATGGAEAFF.

V is TRBV2 and J is TRBJ1-2; the D gene is possibly TRBD1 (5 bases). Germline CDR1 is SNHLY and CDR2 is FYNNEI. The CDR3 covers 12 residues. Trimming took 5 bases from V and 10 from J, leaving 14 bases between them. In nucleotides, the CDR3 is TGTGCCAGCAGTTTTCGTCAGGGCGACTACACCTTC. Its translation is CASSFRQGDYTF. The whole variable domain, remainder taken from reference TRBV2 and TRBJ1-2, is EPEVTQTPSHQVTQMGQEVILRCVPISNHLYFYWYRQILGQKVEFLVSFYNNEISEKSEIFDDQFSVERPDGSNFTLKIRSTKLEDSAMYFCASSFRQGDYTFGSGTRLTVV.

The chain joins TRBV6-5 to TRBJ2-1; 12 bases map to TRBD2. The length of the CDR3 is 13 residues. J lost 15 bases, V lost 7 bases, and 10 bases had no gene match. Germline V CDR1 and CDR2: MNHEY, SVGAGI. The CDR3 DNA reads TGTGCCAGCATGATACTAGCGGGAGGTCCCTTGTTCTTC. Translated: CASMILAGGPLFF.

Notes on this clone: The junction and the germline gene differ at one end; a read error may be behind it. V is TRBV6-5 and J is TRBJ1-6, with no clear D. This CDR3 spans 13 amino acids. The germline CDR1 and CDR2 sequences are MNHEY and SVGAGI. The CDR3 loop is CASSYFSDSPLHF. CDR3 in DNA: TGTGCCAGCAGTTACTTCTCAGATTCCCCCCTCCACTTT.

CDR3 DNA sequence: TGTGCCATCAGTGAGTCCCGGGACAGGGGTGACAAAAACATTCAGTACTTC. Amino acids: CAISESRDRGDKNIQYF. The rearrangement uses TRBV10-3 and TRBJ2-4, with 10 positions matching TRBD1. The CDR3 extends over 17 amino acids. Trimming removed 0 bases from V and 3 bases from J; junction bases left unmatched: 5. CDR1 is ENHRY, CDR2 SYGVKD, per germline.

The chain combines TRBV5-4 with TRBJ2-7; TRBD2 matches at 9 bases. Trimming cost V 0 bases and J 1 base; bases outside gene matches: 5. Germline loops: CDR1 SGHNT, CDR2 YYREEE (reference sequence). The CDR3 sequence is 16 residues long. The CDR3 region is CASSLAAGGPSYEQYF. DNA of the CDR3: TGTGCCAGCAGCTTGGCGGCGGGAGGGCCTTCCTACGAGCAGTACTTC. Based on the CDR3 plus reference TRBV5-4 and TRBJ2-7, the full variable domain is ETGVTQSPTHLIKTRGQQVTLRCSSQSGHNTVSWYQQALGQGPQFIFQYYREEENGRGNFPPRFSGLQFPNYSSELNVNALELDDSALYLCASSLAAGGPSYEQYFGPGTRLTVT.

This chain uses TRBV30 with TRBJ2-7; D is possibly TRBD1 (6 bases). CDR3 length: 12 residues. The V end lost 0 bases, the J end lost 6 bases, and 9 bases lay between the germline ends. CDR1 and CDR2 from the germline V gene are GTSNPN and SVGIG (reference sequence). DNA for the CDR3: TGTGCCTGGAGTGTGGTCAGGGGCGAGCAGTACGTC. Protein product: CAWSVVRGEQYV.

The V call is TRBV28, the J call TRBJ2-7, with 7 positions matching TRBD2. This CDR3 contains 13 residues. Germline assignment: CDR1 MDHEN and CDR2 SYDVKM. Trimming cost V 7 bases and J 3 bases; bases outside gene matches: 6. In nucleotides, the CDR3 is TGTGCCAGCATCCCTAGCGGACACTACGAGCAGTACTTC. It encodes CASIPSGHYEQYF. Supplemented by reference TRBV28 and TRBJ2-7, the full variable domain reads DVKVTQSSRYLVKRTGEKVFLECVQDMDHENMFWYRQDPGLGLRLIYFSYDVKMKEKGDIPEGYSVSREKKERFSLILESASTNQTSMYLCASIPSGHYEQYFGPGTRLTVT.

The chain uses TRBV6-1 and TRBJ1-2; 7 bases fit TRBD1. Germline-derived CDR1 and CDR2 are MNHNS and SASEGT. This CDR3 has 13 amino acids. Trimming at V came to 3 bases and at J to 8 bases, leaving 6 bases not matched to a gene. CDR3 nucleotide sequence: TGTGCCAGCAGTGATGGTCAGGGGGTGGGCTACACCTTC. This codes for CASSDGQGVGYTF.

This rearrangement joins TRBV4-3 to TRBJ2-2; D is perhaps TRBD2 (5 bases). Germline assignment: CDR1 LGHNA and CDR2 YSLEER. The V and J ends lost 2 bases and 1 base respectively, with 14 bases between them. The CDR3 loop spans 17 amino acids. CDR3 protein: CASSQTNGLLNTGELFF. The CDR3 bases are TGCGCCAGCAGCCAAACTAACGGACTCCTGAACACCGGGGAGCTGTTTTTT.

The rearrangement joins TRBV6-5 to TRBJ2-2; D not certain. Germline CDR1 is MNHEY and CDR2 is SVGAGI. V was cut by 2 bases and J by 6 bases, with 7 bases left in between. The CDR3 sequence is 13 residues long. The CDR3 spells CASSYPPSGELFF. In DNA, the CDR3 is TGTGCCAGCAGTTACCCCCCCTCCGGGGAGCTGTTTTTT.

The chain joins TRBV7-6 to TRBJ2-1, with TRBD2 matching over 15 bases. The germline gives CDR1 SGHVS, CDR2 FNYEAQ. CDR3 size: 18 residues. V was pared by 5 bases and J by 8 bases, with 13 bases of the junction left unmatched. CDR3 residues: CASSASPGTSGRFHEQFF. Written as DNA, the CDR3 is TGTGCCAGCAGCGCCAGCCCCGGGACTAGCGGGAGGTTCCATGAGCAGTTCTTC.

The rearrangement links TRBV2 to TRBJ1-1; D may be TRBD1 (5 bases). CDR1 and CDR2 from the germline V gene are SNHLY and FYNNEI. V lost 2 bases, J lost 1 base, and 11 bases lay in between. This CDR3 spans 15 amino acids. The CDR3 sequence: CASSERGTGNTEAFF. The CDR3 coding sequence is TGTGCCAGCAGTGAAAGGGGAACGGGGAACACTGAAGCTTTCTTT.

The gene calls are TRBV6-1 and TRBJ1-4, with TRBD1 as a possible D gene (6 bases). V gave up 8 bases and J gave up 4 bases, with 14 bases separating them. CDR1 MNHNS and CDR2 SASEGT come from the germline V gene. This CDR3 has 14 residues. The chain's CDR3 is CASETGNSNEKLFF. The CDR3 nucleotides read TGTGCCAGCGAAACAGGGAATAGTAATGAAAAACTGTTTTTT.

This chain connects TRBV25-1 to TRBJ1-1; the D is unclear. CDR3 length equals 14 residues. CDR1 and CDR2 from the germline V gene are MGHDK and SYGVNS. V lost 7 bases to trimming and J lost 1 base, with 13 bases between them. This CDR3 is CASTAGSQNTEAFF. The CDR3 nucleotides read TGTGCCAGCACAGCGGGCAGCCAGAACACTGAAGCTTTCTTT.

The count of this clone is one. This sequence joins TRBV5-1 and TRBJ2-1, with D uncertain. The CDR3 consists of 14 residues. V gave up 2 bases and J gave up 0 bases, with 6 bases separating them. Germline assignment: CDR1 SGHRS and CDR2 YFSETQ. For the CDR3, the DNA is TGCGCCAGCAGCTTTCAATCCTCCTACAATGAGCAGTTCTTC. This gives the protein CASSFQSSYNEQFF.

This clone was observed a single time. This chain joins TRBV7-9 and TRBJ1-2; possibly TRBD1 for D (5 bases). Germline V CDR1 and CDR2: SEHNR, FQNEAQ (reference sequence). Trimming stripped 6 bases from V and 5 bases from J, with 13 bases between. The CDR3 consists of 13 residues. DNA of the CDR3: TGTGCCAGCAGTAAGGAGACAGTTTATGGCTACACCTTC. It translates to CASSKETVYGYTF.